The next 11 T cell receptor beta chains were all read from a single sample in a study of T cells after yellow fever vaccination. Via MiXCR, TCRdb re-called the 5' RACE reads, giving one row per CDR3 protein. The sample lists just over 25,000 distinct CDR3 sequences, 4.5% to 7% seen once, with about 10% in the top ten. Sequenced here: PBMCs, either bulk or a sorted T-cell subset (CD4+, CD8+, memory, or dextramer-sorted; not recorded which), sampled 15 days after the yellow fever booster vaccination. Receptors were obtained from a man in his thirties or forties who received the YFV17D yellow fever vaccine.

This clonotype was counted many times. The chain is built from TRBV12-3 or TRBV12-4 and TRBJ1-5; weak D call: TRBD1 (6 bases). The CDR3 is 14 amino acids. Trimming stripped 6 bases from V and 3 bases from J, with 12 bases between. DNA for the CDR3: TGTGCCAGCAGCTCCCAGGGGATCAATCAGCCCCAGCATTTT. This encodes CASSSQGINQPQHF.

This clonotype has at least ten counts. The rearrangement joins TRBV30 to TRBJ2-2; no clear D gene. Trimming stripped 4 bases from V and 1 base from J, with 13 bases between. Looked up from germline, CDR1 is GTSNPN and CDR2 is SVGIG (reference sequence). CDR3 length equals 15 residues. CDR3 bases: TGTGCCTGGACCGGTGTAGGGTGGAACACCGGGGAGCTGTTTTTT. This sequence encodes CAWTGVGWNTGELFF.

Ten or more counts support this clonotype. The chain uses TRBV7-3 and TRBJ2-7, with 12 positions matching TRBD2. J gave up 2 bases and V 0 bases, and 11 bases lay outside the gene matches. Germline CDR1 and CDR2: SGHTA and FQGTGA. The CDR3 length is 19 residues. The CDR3 nucleotides read TGTGCCAGCAGCTTAACTCTAGCGGGAGGGCCTGAAAGCGCCTACGAGCAGTACTTC. Amino acid sequence: CASSLTLAGGPESAYEQYF.

This clonotype was recorded many times. The chain combines TRBV29-1 with TRBJ1-1; D not resolved. The length of the CDR3 is 13 residues. CDR1 and CDR2 from the germline V gene are SQVTM and ANQGSEA. The V end was cut by 2 bases, the J end by 0 bases, with 7 bases between. CDR3 nucleotides: TGCAGCGTTGAACATTACCTGAACACTGAAGCTTTCTTT. Translating gives CSVEHYLNTEAFF.

This clonotype was counted ten times or more. This rearrangement joins TRBV14 to TRBJ2-7, with 8 positions matching TRBD2. Trimming cost V 4 bases and J 3 bases; bases outside gene matches: 5. CDR1 and CDR2 from the germline V gene are SGHDN and FVKESK. There are 14 residues in the CDR3. CDR3 nucleotides: TGTGCCAGCAGCCCCCTAGCGGGCCACTACGAGCAGTACTTC. Its protein is CASSPLAGHYEQYF.

This clonotype was picked up a small number of times. The chain recombines TRBV24-1 with TRBJ2-2; 9 nucleotides agree with TRBD1. The CDR3 is made up of 21 amino acids. Looked up from germline, CDR1 is KGHDR and CDR2 is SFDVKD. V lost 9 bases and J lost 1; bases outside the gene matches: 23. CDR3 coding DNA: TGTGCCACCTTTGATTCAAAAGTCCGGGACAGGGTTGTTTTGAACACCGGGGAGCTGTTTTTT. Translated, it gives CATFDSKVRDRVVLNTGELFF.

This clonotype is judged medium-sized. This chain uses TRBV20-1 with TRBJ2-1; the D gene could be TRBD1 or TRBD2 (6 bases each). The CDR3 contains 12 residues. The germline CDR1 and CDR2 sequences are DFQATT and SNEGSKA (reference sequence). Trimming shortened V by 8 bases and J by 11 bases, and 19 bases separated the two germline ends. CDR3 nucleotide sequence: TGCAGTCAGGGGTCGGGAGAGGTGCAGCAGTTCTTC. This gives the protein CSQGSGEVQQFF.

This clonotype rates as medium-sized (0.01 to 0.1%). This sequence joins TRBV10-3 and TRBJ2-7; 8 bases agree with TRBD1. V lost 7 bases, J lost 5 bases, and 10 bases stayed unmatched. This CDR3 has 14 amino acids. Germline V lookup: CDR1 ENHRY, CDR2 SYGVKD. The CDR3 coding sequence is TGTGCCATCAAATCTAGCGACAGGGGCCACGAGCAGTACTTC. Translating it yields CAIKSSDRGHEQYF.

In this sample, this clonotype turned up many times. V gene TRBV6-5 combines with J gene TRBJ1-2; 9 bases line up with TRBD1. Trimming cost V 6 bases and J 3 bases; bases outside gene matches: 8. Germline CDR1 is MNHEY and CDR2 is SVGAGI. This CDR3 comprises 15 residues. The CDR3 coding sequence is TGTGCCAGCAGCACTAACACAGGGGGCTACTATGGCTACACCTTC. Encoded protein: CASSTNTGGYYGYTF.

Many counts were recorded for this clonotype. The V gene is TRBV29-1, the J gene TRBJ1-4, with 8 nucleotides matching TRBD1. Trimming at V came to 4 bases and at J to 1 base, leaving 2 bases not matched to a gene. Germline assignment: CDR1 SQVTM and CDR2 ANQGSEA. The length of the CDR3 is 14 residues. CDR3 sequence: CSVARGQTNEKLFF. CDR3 bases: TGCAGCGTTGCCAGGGGGCAAACTAATGAAAAACTGTTTTTT.

There are many counts of this clonotype. The CDR3, as DNA: TGTGCCAGCAGTTCGTCAGACGAGTCTCCCCTCCACTTT. Translation gives CASSSSDESPLHF. This sequence joins TRBV27 and TRBJ1-6; D not resolved. This CDR3 is 13 amino acids long. The ends were cut back, 4 bases at V and 13 bases at J, with 14 bases in the middle. Germline V gene sequence: CDR1 MNHEY, CDR2 SMNVEV (reference sequence).